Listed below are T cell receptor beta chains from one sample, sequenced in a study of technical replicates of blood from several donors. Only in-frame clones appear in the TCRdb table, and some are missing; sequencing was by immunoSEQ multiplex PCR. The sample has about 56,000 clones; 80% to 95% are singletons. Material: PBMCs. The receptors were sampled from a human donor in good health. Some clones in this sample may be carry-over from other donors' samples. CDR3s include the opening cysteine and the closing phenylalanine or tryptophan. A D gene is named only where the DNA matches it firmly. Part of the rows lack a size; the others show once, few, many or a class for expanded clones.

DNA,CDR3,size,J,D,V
TGTGCCAGTAGTGCACGGACAGTGGCAACTAATGAAAAACTGTTTTTT,CASSARTVATNEKLFF,NA,TRBJ1-4,NA,TRBV19
TGTGCCAGCTCACAGGGGACAGGGGGCATCGGCTATGGCTACACCTTC,CASSQGTGGIGYGYTF,NA,TRBJ1-2,TRBD1,TRBV18
TGTGCCAGCAGCCCCCAGGGCCAGGGGAATTCACCCCTCCACTTT,CASSPQGQGNSPLHF,NA,TRBJ1-6,NA,TRBV7-2
TGCAGCTTGGGGACAGGGGTCAATCAGCCCCAGCATTTT,CSLGTGVNQPQHF,NA,TRBJ1-5,TRBD1,TRBV29-1
TGTGCCAGCAGTTTGGCGGGGGGGTACGAGCAGTACTTC,CASSLAGGYEQYF,NA,TRBJ2-7,TRBD2,TRBV27
TGTGCATGGAGCAGCCAGGGGACTAGCATAACAGAGACCCAGTACTTC,CAWSSQGTSITETQYF,NA,TRBJ2-5,TRBD2,TRBV30
TGTGCCTGGAGGACCCGGGACAGGGACCGTAATGAGCAGTTCTTC,CAWRTRDRDRNEQFF,NA,TRBJ2-1,TRBD1,TRBV30
TGTGCCATCAGTGAGTCCCGGGAGGGGCAGTACTTC,CAISESREGQYF,NA,TRBJ2-7,TRBD2,TRBV10-3
TGTGCCAGCAGTGAATGGTACCCGGGACAGGGACGGATTTACAATGAGCAGTTCTTC,CASSEWYPGQGRIYNEQFF,NA,TRBJ2-1,TRBD1,TRBV2
TGTGCCAGCAGCTTGGGAGGTTACGAGCAGTACTTC,CASSLGGYEQYF,NA,TRBJ2-7,NA,TRBV5-4
TGCGCCAGCAGCCGGCGTCTTGGTGCCTCAGGGGAGACCCAGTACTTC,CASSRRLGASGETQYF,many,TRBJ2-5,NA,TRBV4-1
TGTGCTAGTGGTTTAAGGCTAGGCCGTCAAAACACCGGGGAGCTGTTTTTT,CASGLRLGRQNTGELFF,NA,TRBJ2-2,NA,TRBV12-5
TGTGCCAGCAGTCCCGCAGGGAAGGGCTACAATGAGCAGTTCTTC,CASSPAGKGYNEQFF,NA,TRBJ2-1,NA,TRBV6-5
TGCGCCAGCAGCTTGTCTGCGGTCTGGGACACCGGGGAGCTGTTTTTT,CASSLSAVWDTGELFF,NA,TRBJ2-2,NA,TRBV5-1
TGCGCCAGCAGCCCACGCCAGAGACTTGAGCAGTTCTTC,CASSPRQRLEQFF,once,TRBJ2-1,NA,TRBV5-1
TGTGCCAGTAGTACCGACAGTTGGGGCACAGATACGCAGTATTTT,CASSTDSWGTDTQYF,NA,TRBJ2-3,NA,TRBV19
TGTGCCAGCAGTGAATATCCAGAAAACACCGGGGAGCTGTTTTTT,CASSEYPENTGELFF,NA,TRBJ2-2,NA,TRBV25-1
TGTGCCAGCTCACCTATTCAACAGCTTACTAATGAAAAACTGTTTTTT,CASSPIQQLTNEKLFF,NA,TRBJ1-4,NA,TRBV18
TGTGCCAGCAGCCAAGCCGCGGGAGGCCACACAGATACGCAGTATTTT,CASSQAAGGHTDTQYF,NA,TRBJ2-3,TRBD2,TRBV4-2
TGTGCCAGCAGCTTGAGTAGACAGGGTCTCGAGCAGTACTTC,CASSLSRQGLEQYF,NA,TRBJ2-7,TRBD1,TRBV5-4
TGCGCCAGCAGCGTGGGACAGGGGACCCTCCACTTT,CASSVGQGTLHF,NA,TRBJ1-6,TRBD1,TRBV5-1
TGCAGCGTTGAAACGACAGGGGGCAGGGATACGCAGTATTTT,CSVETTGGRDTQYF,NA,TRBJ2-3,TRBD1,TRBV29-1
TGTGCCATCAATGGACGAGAGGGACAGCCCCAGCATTTT,CAINGREGQPQHF,NA,TRBJ1-5,NA,TRBV10-3
TGTGCCAGCAGCGAGCTTAAGCCTGGGCCCCCTCCCACAGATACGCAGTATTTT,CASSELKPGPPPTDTQYF,NA,TRBJ2-3,NA,TRBV9
TGTGCCAGCAGCGAAACTTTGAACACTGAAGCTTTCTTT,CASSETLNTEAFF,NA,TRBJ1-1,NA,TRBV7-3
TGTGCCAGCAGCTTAGGACAGGGGGCGATAAGATACGAGCAGTACTTC,CASSLGQGAIRYEQYF,NA,TRBJ2-7,TRBD1,TRBV7-2
TGCGCCAGCAGCCGTTCCGGACAGGGGAAGACGTACCAAGAGACCCAGTACTTC,CASSRSGQGKTYQETQYF,NA,TRBJ2-5,TRBD1,TRBV5-1
TGTGCCAGCAGCCCCGGTCGGGATACGCAGTATTTT,CASSPGRDTQYF,NA,TRBJ2-3,NA,TRBV7-3
TGTGCCTGGGCGGTGAGCTACGAGCAGTACTTC,CAWAVSYEQYF,NA,TRBJ2-7,NA,TRBV30
TGTGCCAGCAGCTCCTCAGTGACAGGACAGACCTTCGGGGAGACCCAGTACTTC,CASSSSVTGQTFGETQYF,NA,TRBJ2-5,NA,TRBV7-2
TGCGCCAGCAGCTTAGCGGGGGGGGAGAACAATGAGCAGTTCTTC,CASSLAGGENNEQFF,NA,TRBJ2-1,TRBD2,TRBV5-1
TGTGCCAGCAGTGCGCGGGGGGGAACCCATACGCAGTATTTT,CASSARGGTHTQYF,NA,TRBJ2-3,TRBD2,TRBV2
TGTGCCAGCTCACCACCGGCCGGGACACATTCCTACAATGAGCAGTTCTTC,CASSPPAGTHSYNEQFF,NA,TRBJ2-1,NA,TRBV18
TGCAGCGCCGATGCCGGTGGCACAGATACGCAGTATTTT,CSADAGGTDTQYF,NA,TRBJ2-3,NA,TRBV29-1
TGCAGCTCCGCCGCAGGGAACACCGGGGAGCTGTTTTTT,CSSAAGNTGELFF,NA,TRBJ2-2,NA,TRBV29-1
TGCGCCAGCAGCTTGGTCGTGACTAAGGATAACGAGCAGTACTTC,CASSLVVTKDNEQYF,NA,TRBJ2-7,NA,TRBV5-1
TGTGCCAGCAGCTTAGTTACCCTAAGCGGTTATAATGAAAAACTGTTTTTT,CASSLVTLSGYNEKLFF,once,TRBJ1-4,NA,TRBV7-8
TGTGCCACCAGCAGACTTACAGGGACAGATACGCAGTATTTT,CATSRLTGTDTQYF,NA,TRBJ2-3,NA,TRBV15
TGTGCCAGCAGTGCTTGGACAGGGACCTACGAGCAGTACTTC,CASSAWTGTYEQYF,NA,TRBJ2-7,TRBD1,TRBV2
TGCGCCAGCAGCCCATCCGGGACAGGGGCCTACAATGAGCAGTTCTTC,CASSPSGTGAYNEQFF,NA,TRBJ2-1,TRBD1,TRBV5-1
TGCGCCAGCAGCTCCGACACCGAGCAGTACTTC,CASSSDTEQYF,NA,TRBJ2-7,NA,TRBV5-1
TGTGCCAGCAGCTTAGTCGGGACAGGGGGCCCTGGAAACACCATATATTTT,CASSLVGTGGPGNTIYF,once,TRBJ1-3,TRBD1,TRBV7-2
TGTGCCAGCAGCTTAATGTCTCCGGCCGCGGGGGAGACCCAGTACTTC,CASSLMSPAAGETQYF,NA,TRBJ2-5,NA,TRBV11-2
TGTGCCAGCAGCCTAGGGGCGAACCAAGAGACCCAGTACTTC,CASSLGANQETQYF,NA,TRBJ2-5,NA,TRBV7-3
TGTGCCAGCAGCCCAACGGGACTAGCGGAGGTGAGCACAGATACGCAGTATTTT,CASSPTGLAEVSTDTQYF,NA,TRBJ2-3,TRBD2,TRBV7-2
TGTGCCAGCAGCTCTCAGGACAGGGGACCAACAGCCCAGCATTTT,CASSSQDRGPTAQHF,NA,TRBJ1-5,TRBD1,TRBV7-2
TGTGCCAGCAGCTTACCGACAACCGGGGAGCTGTTTTTT,CASSLPTTGELFF,NA,TRBJ2-2,NA,TRBV7-2
TGTGCCAGCGACAGGACAGGGCGGGAGACCCAGTACTTC,CASDRTGRETQYF,NA,TRBJ2-5,TRBD1,TRBV18
TGCGCCAGCAGCTTCACGGGGGGCTACAATGAGCAGTTCTTC,CASSFTGGYNEQFF,few,TRBJ2-1,TRBD2,TRBV5-1
TGTGCCAGCAGCTCACTAGCGCCCTCGAGGACCTACGAGCAGTACTTC,CASSSLAPSRTYEQYF,NA,TRBJ2-7,TRBD2,TRBV11-3
TGTGCCAGCAGTGAAAGTAGCTATGGCTACACCTTC,CASSESSYGYTF,NA,TRBJ1-2,NA,TRBV6-1
TGTGCCAGCAGCCTAAGGGGGGGCCCGGAGACCCAGTACTTC,CASSLRGGPETQYF,NA,TRBJ2-5,NA,TRBV7-2
TGTGCCTGGACTAGATCCTACGAGCAGTACTTC,CAWTRSYEQYF,NA,TRBJ2-7,NA,TRBV30
TGTGCCAGCAGCCCCTCCCTGGAGAGCAATCAGCCCCAGCATTTT,CASSPSLESNQPQHF,NA,TRBJ1-5,NA,TRBV7-8
TGTGCCAGCAGCGACCTGATTCAGGGGGCGAGCGAGCAGTACTTC,CASSDLIQGASEQYF,NA,TRBJ2-7,TRBD1,TRBV5-8
TGTGCCAGCAGACCGGACAGCAACACTGAAGCTTTCTTT,CASRPDSNTEAFF,NA,TRBJ1-1,NA,TRBV5-4
TGTGCCAGCTCTCAGGGAGGGGAGACCCAGTACTTC,CASSQGGETQYF,NA,TRBJ2-5,TRBD2,TRBV6-1
TGTGCCATCAGCTCGGAGGGGACAACTAATGAAAAACTGTTTTTT,CAISSEGTTNEKLFF,once,TRBJ1-4,NA,TRBV10-3
TGCGCCAGCAGCTTGGCAGGGGGGTACACTGAAGCTTTCTTT,CASSLAGGYTEAFF,large,TRBJ1-1,TRBD1,TRBV5-1
TGTGCCTGGAGTGTCGAGAGCGGGCAGCCCCAGCATTTT,CAWSVESGQPQHF,NA,TRBJ1-5,NA,TRBV30